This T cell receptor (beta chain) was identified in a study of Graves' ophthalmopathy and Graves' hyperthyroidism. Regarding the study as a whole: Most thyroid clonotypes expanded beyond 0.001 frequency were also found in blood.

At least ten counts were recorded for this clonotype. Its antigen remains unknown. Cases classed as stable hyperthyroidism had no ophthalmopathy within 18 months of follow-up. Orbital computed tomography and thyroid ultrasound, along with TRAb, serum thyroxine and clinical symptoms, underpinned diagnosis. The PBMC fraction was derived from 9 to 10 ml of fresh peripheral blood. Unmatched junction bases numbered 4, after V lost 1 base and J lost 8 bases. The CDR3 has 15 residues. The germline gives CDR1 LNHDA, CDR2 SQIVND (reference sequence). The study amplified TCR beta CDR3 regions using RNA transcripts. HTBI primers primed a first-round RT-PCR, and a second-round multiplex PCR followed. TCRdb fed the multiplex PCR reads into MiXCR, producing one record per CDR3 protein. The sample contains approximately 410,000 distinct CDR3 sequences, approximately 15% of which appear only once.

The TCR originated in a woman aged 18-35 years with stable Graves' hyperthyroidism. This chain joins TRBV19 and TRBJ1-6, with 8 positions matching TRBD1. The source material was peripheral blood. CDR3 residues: CASSIADRADSPLHF. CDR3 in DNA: TGTGCCAGTAGTATAGCGGACAGGGCTGATTCACCCCTCCACTTT.